The 20 T cell receptor beta chains below all came from one sample that was sequenced in a study of neurological immune-mediated disorders. TCRdb ran MiXCR on the 5' RACE reads and lists one entry per CDR3 protein. The sample has tens of thousands of distinct CDR3 sequences, almost 3.5% seen once. Sequences were obtained from PBMCs. These receptors were collected from a man aged 35 to 55 with multiple sclerosis.

This clonotype came up many times. The chain carries TRBV18 and TRBJ1-1; 7 bases match TRBD1. Per the germline V gene, CDR1 is KGHSH and CDR2 is LQKENI. Losses at the gene ends were 4 bases for V and 4 bases for J; bases not matched to a gene: 6. The CDR3 has 14 amino acids. The CDR3 DNA reads as TGTGCCAGCTCACTTCAGGGGGGTGGCACTGAAGCTTTCTTT. Amino acid sequence: CASSLQGGGTEAFF.

There are a few counts of this clonotype. The junction does not match germline at one end; this may be a read error. The chain links TRBV20-1 to TRBJ1-3; D is ambiguous. CDR1 is DFQATT, CDR2 SNEGSKA, per germline (reference sequence). The CDR3 is 13 amino acids. DNA for the CDR3: TGCAGTGCGACGAGACACTCTGGAAAAACCATATATTTT. Residues: CSATRHSGKTIYF.

This clonotype was detected ten times or more. The chain couples TRBV5-1 to TRBJ2-1; 8 positions agree with TRBD2. Per germline, CDR1 SGHRS and CDR2 YFSETQ. This CDR3 is 14 amino acids long. With V trimmed by 4 bases and J by 10 bases, 10 bases remained unmatched. The CDR3 spells CASSVGAGLGEQFF. In DNA, the CDR3 is TGCGCCAGCAGCGTGGGAGCGGGACTAGGAGAGCAGTTCTTC.

This clonotype has at least ten counts. The chain carries TRBV10-3 and TRBJ1-4; D is undetermined. The CDR3 length is 13 residues. Germline V gene sequence: CDR1 ENHRY, CDR2 SYGVKD. Trimming took off 1 base at V and 10 bases at J, with 10 bases between the two ends. CDR3 nucleotides: TGTGCCATCAGTGAGTTGGAGGGTGTAAAACTGTTTTTT. Residues: CAISELEGVKLFF.

This clonotype was detected ten times or more. DNA of the CDR3: TGCGCCAGCAGCACCAGGACAGGGAGGGCCACCGGGGAGCTGTTTTTT. It specifies CASSTRTGRATGELFF. The V and J genes are TRBV5-1 and TRBJ2-2; D is perhaps TRBD1 (8 bases). The CDR3 runs 16 residues. The V and J ends lost 4 bases and 4 bases respectively, with 17 bases between them. Germline CDR1 reads SGHRS; CDR2 reads YFSETQ.

Ten or more counts support this clonotype. The rearrangement joins TRBV5-1 to TRBJ1-2; 7 bases are shared with TRBD1. The V and J ends lost 2 bases and 6 bases, in that order; junction bases with no gene match: 10. The germline gives CDR1 SGHRS, CDR2 YFSETQ. This CDR3 contains 15 residues. CDR3 residues: CASSLSGTAENGYTF. The CDR3 nucleotides read TGCGCCAGCAGCTTATCCGGGACAGCAGAAAATGGCTACACCTTC. Supplemented by reference TRBV5-1 and TRBJ1-2, the full variable domain reads KAGVTQTPRYLIKTRGQQVTLSCSPISGHRSVSWYQQTPGQGLQFLFEYFSETQRNKGNFPGRFSGRQFSNSRSEMNVSTLELGDSALYLCASSLSGTAENGYTFGSGTRLTVV.

This clonotype has ten or more counts. The rearrangement joins TRBV20-1 to TRBJ2-7; 7 nucleotides align to TRBD1. J was trimmed by 5 bases and V by 4 bases; bases with no gene match: 5. The CDR3 totals 12 residues. CDR1 is DFQATT, CDR2 SNEGSKA, per germline (reference sequence). The CDR3 sequence is CSATRGYNEQYF. In nucleotides, the CDR3 is TGCAGTGCTACCAGGGGGTACAACGAGCAGTACTTC.

This clonotype was seen ten or more times. The chain links TRBV5-1 to TRBJ2-1, with 10 bases fitting TRBD2. The CDR3 has 16 residues. The V and J ends lost 3 bases and 4 bases, in that order; junction bases with no gene match: 7. The germline CDR1 and CDR2 sequences are SGHRS and YFSETQ. Here the CDR3 DNA reads TGCGCCAGCAGCTCCACCGGACTAGCGGCTTACAATGAGCAGTTCTTC. Translation: CASSSTGLAAYNEQFF. The whole variable domain, filled in from reference TRBV5-1 and TRBJ2-1, reads KAGVTQTPRYLIKTRGQQVTLSCSPISGHRSVSWYQQTPGQGLQFLFEYFSETQRNKGNFPGRFSGRQFSNSRSEMNVSTLELGDSALYLCASSSTGLAAYNEQFFGPGTRLTVL.

This clonotype was seen ten or more times. For the CDR3, the DNA is TGCGCCAGCAGCTCCGGGCCCTATTCTGGAAACACCATATATTTT. The encoded protein is CASSSGPYSGNTIYF. This sequence joins TRBV5-1 and TRBJ1-3; D is uncertain. Germline assignment: CDR1 SGHRS and CDR2 YFSETQ. The CDR3 covers 15 residues. Trimming removed 3 bases from V and 1 base from J, with 11 bases in between.

In this sample, this clonotype turned up many times. This chain uses TRBV20-1 with TRBJ2-3; no clear D. The CDR3 is 12 amino acids. The V end lost 5 bases, the J end lost 1 base, and 7 bases lay between the germline ends. Germline lookup yields CDR1 DFQATT and CDR2 SNEGSKA (reference sequence). CDR3 sequence: CSAPDRTDTQYF. Written as DNA, the CDR3 is TGCAGTGCTCCGGACCGCACAGATACGCAGTATTTT.

Comment on this clonotype: A much larger clone sits a single nucleotide away, making a read error possible. The CDR3 carries no conserved terminal phenylalanine or tryptophan, so it likely arises from a read error. V gene TRBV27 combines with J gene TRBJ2-6; D gene ambiguous. Per the germline V gene, CDR1 is MNHEY and CDR2 is SMNVEV (reference sequence). With 5 bases removed from V and 0 bases from J, the gap between germline ends came to 8 bases. The CDR3 loop spans 15 amino acids. The CDR3 spells CASSKWDSGANVLTV. CDR3 DNA sequence: TGTGCCAGCAGTAAGTGGGACTCTGGGGCCAACGTCCTGACTGTC.

This clonotype has a count of ten or more. The chain uses TRBV9 and TRBJ2-3; 8 positions match TRBD1. V shed 3 bases, J shed 0 bases, and the junction held 6 bases outside the gene matches. Germline-derived CDR1 and CDR2 are SGDLS and YYNGEE. This CDR3 comprises 16 residues. The CDR3: CASSGRGHLSTDTQYF. The CDR3 region has the DNA TGTGCCAGCAGCGGCAGGGGGCATCTCAGCACAGATACGCAGTATTTT.

This clonotype was detected a few times. A read error may be the cause here, since a much bigger clone is one base away. This chain uses TRBV5-1 with TRBJ1-2; 8 bases are a match to TRBD1. Germline CDR1 reads SGHRS; CDR2 reads YFSETQ. The CDR3 extends over 15 amino acids. With 3 bases clipped from V and 5 bases from J, the junction kept 9 bases outside the gene matches. The CDR3 sequence: CASSSNSGGGYGYTF. The CDR3 nucleotides are TGCGCCAGCAGCTCGAACTCAGGGGGCGGTTATGGCTACACCTTC. The full variable domain, in which reference TRBV5-1 and TRBJ1-2 provide the parts outside the CDR3, is KAGVTQTPRYLIKTRGQQVTLSCSPISGHRSVSWYQQTPGQGLQFLFEYFSETQRNKGNFPGRFSGRQFSNSRSEMNVSTLELGDSALYLCASSSNSGGGYGYTFGSGTRLTVV.

Many counts were recorded for this clonotype. This rearrangement joins TRBV5-1 to TRBJ1-2; D perhaps matches TRBD1 (6 bases). The V gene lost 5 bases and the J gene lost 8 bases, with 13 bases spanning the gap. The CDR3 length is 12 residues. Germline CDR1 SGHRS, CDR2 YFSETQ. In DNA, the CDR3 is TGCGCCAGCAGTCAAATCAGGGGAGGCTACACCTTC. This translates into CASSQIRGGYTF.

With regard to this clonotype: Mismatch with germline at one junction end may stem from a read error. The genes are TRBV27 and TRBJ2-3; D is uncertain. The germline V gene encodes CDR1 MNHEY and CDR2 SMNVEV (reference sequence). CDR3 length: 14 residues. CDR3 coding DNA: TGTGCCAGCAGTTTATCTAGGAGCACAGATACTCAGTATTTT. Protein product: CASSLSRSTDTQYF.

This clonotype has at least ten counts. This sequence joins TRBV20-1 and TRBJ2-5; 14 bases map to TRBD2. Per germline, CDR1 DFQATT and CDR2 SNEGSKA (reference sequence). V trimming: 3 bases; J trimming: 5 bases; junction bases outside the gene matches: 8. This CDR3 is 16 amino acids long. CDR3 coding DNA: TGCAGTGCTAGGGCCCTCGGGACTAGCGGGAGTGAGACCCAGTACTTC. This gives the protein CSARALGTSGSETQYF.

V and J are TRBV30 and TRBJ1-2; D gene ambiguous. V lost 5 bases and J lost 2, with 15 bases in between. The CDR3 length is 14 residues. Looked up from germline, CDR1 is GTSNPN and CDR2 is SVGIG (reference sequence). The CDR3 DNA reads as TGTGCCTGGGGTTCACTCCTAAGGAACTATGGCTACACCTTC. This sequence encodes CAWGSLLRNYGYTF.

At least ten counts were recorded for this clonotype. The chain combines TRBV6-1 with TRBJ1-1; a weak D match, TRBD1 (5 bases). Per the germline V gene, CDR1 is MNHNS and CDR2 is SASEGT. The V end lost 5 bases, the J end lost 4 bases, and 14 bases lay between the germline ends. The CDR3 runs to 14 residues. The CDR3 DNA reads TGTGCCAGCAGTACTACAGGTTTAGGCACTGAAGCTTTCTTT. As protein: CASSTTGLGTEAFF.

The CDR3 region has the DNA TGTGCCAGCAGCTTGGCCCCTGGGGGGCAGACTGAAGCTTTCTTT. It codes for CASSLAPGGQTEAFF. This chain uses TRBV5-5 with TRBJ1-1; weak D call: TRBD1 (6 bases). There are 15 residues in the CDR3. Germline assignment: CDR1 SGHKS and CDR2 YYEKEE (reference sequence). With 0 bases removed from V and 5 bases from J, the gap between germline ends came to 14 bases.

This clonotype occurred many times. The chain uses TRBV4-1 and TRBJ1-2; 8 bases match TRBD1. The CDR3 spans 15 residues. CDR1 MGHRA and CDR2 YSYEKL come from the germline V gene. After removal of 0 bases from V and 7 bases from J, the junction contained 7 bases not matched to a gene. As DNA, the CDR3 is TGCGCCAGCAGCCAAGACAGGGGGCGGTTCGGTGGCTACACCTTC. Its translation: CASSQDRGRFGGYTF.